What follows are 14 T cell receptor beta chains derived from one specimen sequenced in a study of type 1 regulatory T cells (dated by TCRdb to the early 2020s). TCRdb names Illumina MiSeq as the instrument used. TCRdb redid the processing of the public reads, applying fastp at Q25 and MiXCR, and retained in-frame beta chains. Rows are combined by CDR3 protein, so each entry shows the most common genes and DNA. This sample lists some 89,000 distinct CDR3 sequences; roughly a third were detected once. The ten largest clones take up 2% to 2.5% of the sample. Sequenced: CD4+ T cells, either the whole sample or a sorted fraction (not recorded which). The receptors were gathered from a human donor in good health.

This clonotype appeared a few times. This chain joins TRBV5-1 and TRBJ2-2; 8 nucleotides agree with TRBD2. With V trimmed by 7 bases and J by 7 bases, 9 bases remained unmatched. The CDR3 contains 14 residues. CDR1 SGHRS and CDR2 YFSETQ come from the germline V gene. The CDR3 region is CASGTGGPNGELFF. DNA of the CDR3: TGCGCCAGCGGGACGGGAGGGCCGAACGGGGAGCTGTTTTTT.

V and J are TRBV6-2 or TRBV6-3 and TRBJ2-7; TRBD2 might be the D (5 bases). Deletions cut 7 bases from V and 2 bases from J, with 9 bases between. The CDR3 is made up of 12 amino acids. The germline V gene has CDR1 MNHEY and CDR2 SVGEGT. CDR3 sequence: CASTSRTYEQYF. In DNA, the CDR3 is TGTGCCAGCACTAGCCGCACCTACGAGCAGTACTTC.

The V and J genes are TRBV7-2 and TRBJ2-7; weak D call: TRBD2 (5 bases). The V end was cut by 8 bases, the J end by 4 bases, with 21 bases between. Germline V gene data show CDR1 as SGHTA and CDR2 as FQGNSA. CDR3 length equals 15 residues. CDR3 DNA: TGTGCCAGCTGCCAGACCGGAGGACGGGGATACGAGCAGTACTTC. It translates to CASCQTGGRGYEQYF.

This rearrangement joins TRBV11-2 to TRBJ2-1, with no clear D. Trimming pared 9 bases from V and 6 bases from J, leaving 15 bases between. Germline loops: CDR1 SGHAT, CDR2 FQNNGV. This CDR3 contains 13 residues. For the CDR3, the DNA is TGTGCCAGTTCGGGCTACCATGCCAATGAGCAGTTCTTC. Protein: CASSGYHANEQFF.

The table lists this clonotype with a few counts. The V and J genes are TRBV5-1 and TRBJ2-2; 8 bases line up with TRBD2. This CDR3 is 13 amino acids long. V lost 3 bases and J lost 6; bases outside the gene matches: 1. Germline V gives CDR1 SGHRS, CDR2 YFSETQ. In DNA, the CDR3 is TGCGCCAGCAGCTCCGGGGGGGCCGGGGAGCTGTTTTTT. It yields the protein CASSSGGAGELFF.

The chain is built from TRBV9 and TRBJ2-7; D is unresolved. V was cut by 3 bases and J by 6 bases, with 13 bases left in between. There are 13 residues in the CDR3. Germline V lookup: CDR1 SGDLS, CDR2 YYNGEE. The CDR3 sequence: CASSEKDRTEQYF. The CDR3 coding sequence is TGTGCCAGCAGCGAAAAGGATCGTACCGAGCAGTACTTC.

The chain links TRBV4-1 to TRBJ2-7, with D unresolved. The germline CDR1 and CDR2 sequences are MGHRA and YSYEKL. The CDR3 length is 16 residues. V lost 0 bases and J 5 bases, leaving 17 bases between the germline ends. CDR3 sequence reads: CASSQETAAEWDEQYF. The CDR3 DNA sequence: TGCGCCAGCAGCCAAGAGACGGCGGCCGAGTGGGACGAGCAGTACTTC.

The rearrangement links TRBV18 to TRBJ2-2; no clear D. This CDR3 is built from 16 residues. Germline V gene sequence: CDR1 KGHSH, CDR2 LQKENI. Between the trimmed V and J ends, which lost 0 bases and 1 base, there was a span of 9 bases. CDR3 nucleotides: TGTGCCAGCTCACCACCCTCACGACTGAACACCGGGGAGCTGTTTTTT. It encodes CASSPPSRLNTGELFF.

The chain couples TRBV6-2 or TRBV6-3 to TRBJ2-7, with 14 bases aligning to TRBD2. Trimming at V came to 5 bases and at J to 6 bases, leaving 6 bases not matched to a gene. Looked up from germline, CDR1 is MNHEY and CDR2 is SVGEGT. The CDR3 runs 15 residues. The CDR3 coding sequence is TGTGCCAGCAGTAACCCGGGACTAGCGGGAGCCGAGCAGTACTTC. This sequence encodes CASSNPGLAGAEQYF.

This clonotype was counted between two and nine times. The J gene is TRBJ2-7, the V gene TRBV5-1; the D is unclear. Trimming took 1 base from V and 0 from J, leaving 8 bases between them. Germline CDR1 and CDR2: SGHRS and YFSETQ. The CDR3 totals 14 residues. The CDR3 region has the DNA TGCGCCAGCAGCTTGATATCGGACTCCTACGAGCAGTACTTC. This encodes CASSLISDSYEQYF. Filled out from reference TRBV5-1 and TRBJ2-7, the complete variable domain reads KAGVTQTPRYLIKTRGQQVTLSCSPISGHRSVSWYQQTPGQGLQFLFEYFSETQRNKGNFPGRFSGRQFSNSRSEMNVSTLELGDSALYLCASSLISDSYEQYFGPGTRLTVT.

The chain recombines TRBV25-1 with TRBJ1-1; TRBD1 aligns across 9 bases. Germline-derived CDR1 and CDR2 are MGHDK and SYGVNS. With V trimmed by 6 bases and J by 1 base, 9 bases remained unmatched. This CDR3 has 16 residues. The CDR3 here is CASSYGQGTGNTEAFF. CDR3 nucleotides: TGTGCCAGCAGCTACGGACAGGGGACGGGGAACACTGAAGCTTTCTTT.

The chain uses TRBV15 and TRBJ1-5; D is unclear. CDR1 LNHNV and CDR2 YYDKDF come from the germline V gene (reference sequence). There are 16 residues in the CDR3. The V end lost 0 bases, the J end lost 2 bases, and 11 bases lay between the germline ends. CDR3 protein: CATSRDLGYGNQPQHF. The CDR3 bases are TGTGCCACCAGCAGAGATCTCGGATACGGCAATCAGCCCCAGCATTTT. The whole variable domain, remainder taken from reference TRBV15 and TRBJ1-5, is DAMVIQNPRYQVTQFGKPVTLSCSQTLNHNVMYWYQQKSSQAPKLLFHYYDKDFNNEADTPDNFQSRRPNTSFCFLDIRSPGLGDTAMYLCATSRDLGYGNQPQHFGDGTRLSIL.

This clonotype was counted only a few times. The J gene is TRBJ1-1, the V gene TRBV20-1, with TRBD1 identical over 8 bases. Looked up from germline, CDR1 is DFQATT and CDR2 is SNEGSKA (reference sequence). The CDR3 consists of 15 residues. V lost 5 bases, J lost 0 bases, and 8 bases stayed unmatched. CDR3 sequence (DNA): TGCAGTGCTCGGGACAGGTGGCCTATGAACACTGAAGCTTTCTTT. Its protein product is CSARDRWPMNTEAFF.

Only one count was recorded for this clonotype. J is TRBJ1-2 and V is TRBV27; D gene uncertain. This CDR3 has 13 amino acids. V lost 6 bases to trimming and J lost 7 bases, with 15 bases between them. Germline loops: CDR1 MNHEY, CDR2 SMNVEV (reference sequence). The CDR3 sequence is CASSPSPTGGYTF. As DNA, the CDR3 is TGTGCCAGCAGCCCCTCCCCCACTGGTGGCTACACCTTC.